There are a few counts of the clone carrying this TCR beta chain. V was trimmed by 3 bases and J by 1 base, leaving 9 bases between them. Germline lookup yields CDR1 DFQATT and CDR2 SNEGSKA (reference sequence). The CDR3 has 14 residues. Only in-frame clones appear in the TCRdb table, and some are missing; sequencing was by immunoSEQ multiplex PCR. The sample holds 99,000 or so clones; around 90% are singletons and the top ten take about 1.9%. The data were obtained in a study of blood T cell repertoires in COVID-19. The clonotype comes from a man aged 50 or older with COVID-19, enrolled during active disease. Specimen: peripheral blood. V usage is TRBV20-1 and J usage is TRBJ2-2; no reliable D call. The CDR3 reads CSASATWNTGELFF. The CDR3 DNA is TGCAGTGCTAGTGCAACATGGAACACCGGGGAGCTGTTTTTT.